This record covers a single T cell receptor beta chain. Its specificity is unknown. This record comes from a study of cytomegalovirus exposure and HLA in healthy donors. Whole-study results and caveats: Accurate prediction of most subjects' HLA-A and HLA-B alleles from TCR beta sequences was reported. Reported results showed that the classifier diagnosed cytomegalovirus status with high specificity and sensitivity.

PCR amplification relied on 60 Vbeta primers (plus 13 Jbeta primers). Libraries were prepared by immunoSEQ multiplex PCR; TCRdb keeps only in-frame clonotypes and omits some of them. The table shows 150,000 to 200,000 clones, with 75% to 85% occurring only once. Germline V CDR1 and CDR2: SGHTA, FQGNSA. V gave up 5 bases and J gave up 1 base; unmatched junction bases: 6. CDR3 length: 15 residues. V usage is TRBV7-2 and J usage is TRBJ2-7; 9 bases are shared with TRBD2. The specimen sequenced was PBMCs. The receptor was isolated from a woman between 45 and 60 years old in good health and CMV-seronegative. This CDR3 reads CASSQETSGSYEQYF. Written as DNA, the CDR3 is TGTGCCAGCAGCCAAGAGACTAGCGGTTCCTACGAGCAGTACTTC.